The rows below give T cell receptor beta chains drawn from one sample of a study of blood T cells in healthy people across ages. TCRdb fed the 5' RACE reads into MiXCR, producing one record per CDR3 protein. The data contain 630,000 or so distinct CDR3 sequences, approximately 30% of them singletons. Specimen: blood. The receptors were sampled from a woman of 80 years or more in good health. Each CDR3 is given with its conserved first and last residue. D genes are given only for firm matches. Clone size is shown for a subset of rows, as once, few, many or a class of expanded clone.

abundance	v_gene	j_gene	d_gene	CDR3nt	CDR3aa
many	TRBV15	TRBJ1-4	.	TGTGCCACCAGCAGGGCGGGGGTGAACACTGAAAAACTGTTTTTT	CATSRAGVNTEKLFF
once	TRBV5-1	TRBJ1-5	TRBD1	TGCGCCGGCAGCCTCTCAGGGGGTTCGGGGCAGCCCCAGCATTTT	CAGSLSGGSGQPQHF
.	TRBV30	TRBJ1-1	.	TGTGCCTGGAGGGAGGAACACGCGGCTTTCTTT	CAWREEHAAFF
many	TRBV6-2/TRBV6-3	TRBJ2-7	.	TGTGCCAGCAGTTTATGGAGGGGTTCCTACGAGCAGTACTTC	CASSLWRGSYEQYF
many	TRBV7-9	TRBJ2-5	TRBD2	TGTGCCAGCAGCCTAGGGACTAGCGGGGGGCGCCCACAAGAGACCCAGTACTTC	CASSLGTSGGRPQETQYF
.	TRBV11-2	TRBJ1-6	.	TGTGCCAGCAGCTTAGGGTGGGATTCACCCCTCCACTTT	CASSLGWDSPLHF
few	TRBV2	TRBJ1-6	TRBD1	TGTGCCAGTGGACAGGCGATCCCCAATTCACCCCTCCACTTT	CASGQAIPNSPLHF
.	TRBV6-1	TRBJ2-1	.	TGTGCCAGCAGTGAAGCGCTTCAGTTCTTC	CASSEALQFF
.	TRBV14	TRBJ2-1	.	TGTGCCAGCAGCCAATGGCTAAGCTCCTACAATGAGCAGTTCTTC	CASSQWLSSYNEQFF
.	TRBV7-2	TRBJ2-1	.	TGTGCCAGCAGTACTATTGGGGGGCTGGTTAATGAGCAGTTCTTC	CASSTIGGLVNEQFF
.	TRBV12-3/TRBV12-4	TRBJ2-1	TRBD2	TGTGCCAGCAGTTTGGGGACTAGCGGAGGGGATGAGCAGTTCTTC	CASSLGTSGGDEQFF
many	TRBV20-1	TRBJ1-4	.	TGCAGTGCTAGGACGGGTGAAAAACTGTTTTTT	CSARTGEKLFF
.	TRBV6-6	TRBJ1-4	TRBD1	TGTGCCACCCAGGGACAGGCCGGACCAACTAATGAAAAACTGTTTTTT	CATQGQAGPTNEKLFF
many	TRBV12-3/TRBV12-4	TRBJ2-1	TRBD2	TGTGCCAGCATCCCTCTGCCGGGACAGGGAAATAGCGGGGGGGCCTACAATGAGCAGTTCTTC	CASIPLPGQGNSGGAYNEQFF
.	TRBV10-3	TRBJ2-1	.	TGTGCCGTTAGCATAGAGGGGATCGACAATGAGCAGTTCTTC	CAVSIEGIDNEQFF
few	TRBV20-1	TRBJ2-7	.	TGCAGTGCTAGATCCTTTGGGGGCGTCTACGAGCAGTACTTC	CSARSFGGVYEQYF
.	TRBV7-2	TRBJ1-2	.	TGTGCCAGCAGCCCCGGGCCCACGGCTGGCTACACCTTC	CASSPGPTAGYTF
many	TRBV2	TRBJ2-7	TRBD2	TGTGCCACCGGGACTAGCGGGGGGGACTCCTACGAGCAGTACTTC	CATGTSGGDSYEQYF
once	TRBV29-1	TRBJ2-7	.	TGCAGCGTCGTGACGGGACAATACGAGCAGTACTTC	CSVVTGQYEQYF
many	TRBV12-3/TRBV12-4	TRBJ1-1	.	TGTGCCAGCAGTTTCGGGGGGCTTAACACTGAAGCTTTCTTT	CASSFGGLNTEAFF
.	TRBV4-1	TRBJ2-5	TRBD2	TGCGCCAGCAGGGGGTCCCTAGCGGTAACCCAAGAGACCCAGTACTTC	CASRGSLAVTQETQYF
many	TRBV7-2	TRBJ1-1	.	TGTGCCAGCAGCTTAGCGGGGGCAGGTGTTAACACTGAAGCTTTCTTT	CASSLAGAGVNTEAFF
many	TRBV5-5	TRBJ1-2	.	TGTGCCAGCAGCTTGGTAGCGCGATCGGATGGCTACACCTTC	CASSLVARSDGYTF
many	TRBV12-3/TRBV12-4	TRBJ2-4	TRBD1	TGTGCCAGCAGTCGCTCAGACAGGGGAACCAAAAACATTCAGTACTTC	CASSRSDRGTKNIQYF
.	TRBV30	TRBJ1-2	.	TGTGCCTTCTGGACAGCGGTCTATGGCTACACCTTC	CAFWTAVYGYTF
few	TRBV16	TRBJ1-6	.	TGTGCCAGCAGCCACGGGAGCTCCTATAATTCACCCCTCCACTTT	CASSHGSSYNSPLHF
many	TRBV11-1	TRBJ2-1	TRBD1	TGTGCCAGCAGCTCCCCTGGGACAGGGTATAATAACAATGAGCAGTTCTTC	CASSSPGTGYNNNEQFF
many	TRBV7-2	TRBJ2-7	TRBD1	TGTGCCAGCAGCTTACGACAGGGGAGCAACGAGCAGTACTTC	CASSLRQGSNEQYF
many	TRBV10-3	TRBJ2-7	TRBD1	TGTGCCATCAGTGACGGGACAGGGGGCCGCTACGAGCAGTACTTC	CAISDGTGGRYEQYF
.	TRBV12-3/TRBV12-4	TRBJ1-2	TRBD1	TGTGCCAGCAGCTTGGGGCAGGGGGGACATGGCTACACCTTC	CASSLGQGGHGYTF
.	TRBV5-6	TRBJ1-1	.	TGTGCCAGCAGCTGGGAGGGGCAGGGGAGGATGAACACTGAAGCTTTCTTT	CASSWEGQGRMNTEAFF
many	TRBV14	TRBJ2-7	.	TGTGCCAGCAGCCCGCGAGTCCGCTACGAGCAGTACTTC	CASSPRVRYEQYF
.	TRBV6-1	TRBJ1-2	.	TGTGCCAGCCTCGCCAGGGGAAAGGATGGCTACACCTTC	CASLARGKDGYTF
.	TRBV5-1	TRBJ2-5	.	TGCGCCGGCAGCTTCAAAGAGACCCAGTACTTC	CAGSFKETQYF
.	TRBV7-2	TRBJ2-7	.	TGTGCCAGCAGCTGGCGGGACTCGAGCTACGAGCAGTACTTC	CASSWRDSSYEQYF
.	TRBV11-2	TRBJ1-6	.	TGTGCCAGCAGCTTGACCCAATTGGATAATTCACCCCTCCACTTT	CASSLTQLDNSPLHF
.	TRBV20-1	TRBJ1-1	TRBD1	TGCAGTATATCGGGAGGGGGCAGGGACACTGAAGCTTTCTTT	CSISGGGRDTEAFF
few	TRBV5-1	TRBJ2-5	.	TGCGCCAGCGGCTTGTTACAGAGACGAGAGACCCAGTACTTC	CASGLLQRRETQYF
.	TRBV19	TRBJ2-3	.	TGTGCCAGTAGTATGGGACCGGCAGATACGCAGTATTTT	CASSMGPADTQYF
many	TRBV11-1	TRBJ2-3	.	TGTGCCAGCAGCTTAGGCCGAAGGGGGTCTATGAGGCGTTCTAGCACAGATACGCAGTATTTT	CASSLGRRGSMRRSSTDTQYF
.	TRBV20-1	TRBJ2-1	TRBD1	TGCAGTGCTGAACGCCCGGGACAGGGATACGAAGAGACCCGGTTCTTC	CSAERPGQGYEETRFF
.	TRBV20-1	TRBJ1-2	.	TGCAGTGCTAGTAATCCCCGCGCCTATGGCTACACCTTC	CSASNPRAYGYTF
.	TRBV5-1	TRBJ2-1	TRBD1	TGCGCCAGCAGCTTGGGACAGGGGGTAATCAATGAGCAGTTCTTC	CASSLGQGVINEQFF
few	TRBV20-1	TRBJ1-5	TRBD1	TGCAGTGCTAGTCTAGGACAGGGGAATCAGCCCCAGCATTTT	CSASLGQGNQPQHF
many	TRBV27	TRBJ1-5	TRBD1	TGTGCCAGCAGTTCCGTGACAGGGATTGGGCAGCCCCAGCATTTT	CASSSVTGIGQPQHF
many	TRBV6-5	TRBJ1-5	TRBD1	TGTGCCAGCAGTTCCGGGACAGGGGTCAATCAGCCCCAGCATTTT	CASSSGTGVNQPQHF
.	TRBV20-1	TRBJ2-7	TRBD2	TGCAGTGCTAGAGATTCCCAGCGGGAGGTCTACGAGCAGTACTTC	CSARDSQREVYEQYF
few	TRBV10-3	TRBJ1-1	.	TGTGCCATCAGGGAAAGACTGAGGGACGGTGAAGCTTTCTTT	CAIRERLRDGEAFF
many	TRBV4-1	TRBJ1-2	.	TGCGCCAGCAGCCAAGATCTAGGCTACACCTTC	CASSQDLGYTF
.	TRBV5-1	TRBJ2-7	TRBD2	TGCGCCAGTAGCTTGACTCTAGCGGGGCCTTTGTGGGCCTACGAGCAGTACTTC	CASSLTLAGPLWAYEQYF
many	TRBV5-5	TRBJ1-2	TRBD1	TGTGCCAGCAGCGTAACAGGGGGTACGAACTATGGCTACACCTTC	CASSVTGGTNYGYTF
few	TRBV18	TRBJ2-7	TRBD1	TGTGCCAGCTCACCATTCGGACAGGGGGCGTATCACGAGCAGTACTTC	CASSPFGQGAYHEQYF
few	TRBV5-4	TRBJ2-1	TRBD2	TGTGCCAGCAATTGGGGGGGTCCGGGCAATGAGCAGTTCTTC	CASNWGGPGNEQFF
many	TRBV14	TRBJ2-7	TRBD1	TGTGCCAGCAGCCAAGGGTTTGAACAGGGGGCTTACGAGCAGTACTTC	CASSQGFEQGAYEQYF
many	TRBV6-1	TRBJ2-2	.	TGTGCCAGCAGTACCCGCCTTAGAGGGGGGGTTATCGGGGAGCTGTTTTTT	CASSTRLRGGVIGELFF